This entry concerns a single TCR beta chain. This sample is part of a study of shared clonotypes between healthy human individuals. Across the study: Donor ages ranged 18 to 49 years: a couple of women, a few men.

Germline trimming cut 8 bases from V and 0 bases from J; bases unmatched to any gene: 4. Germline V gene sequence: CDR1 MGHDK, CDR2 SYGVNS. The CDR3 sequence is 14 residues long. CD4+ cells underwent separation, giving CD45RA+ naive and CD45RA-negative memory subsets. The data were produced by immunoSEQ multiplex PCR, yet TCRdb's version contains in-frame clones alone and is incomplete. The sample includes millions of clones, roughly 95% of them seen just once. The sequence derives from a young man in good health. The V gene is TRBV25-1, the J gene TRBJ1-3; 7 nucleotides match TRBD1. Sequenced material: naive CD4+ T cells sorted from blood. The subset here: CD45RA+ positively selected. The CDR3 DNA reads TGTGCCAGCCAGGACAGGTACTCTGGAAACACCATATATTTT. It is translated as CASQDRYSGNTIYF.